This entry lists 13 T cell receptor beta chains sequenced from one sample in a study of blood T cell repertoires in COVID-19. The assay was immunoSEQ multiplex PCR, and TCRdb's table has in-frame clones only and misses some. This sample has over 55,000 clones; over 75% occur once, and the top ten carry less than 30%. Sequencing used peripheral blood. The receptors stem from a man aged 45-65 years with acute or convalescent COVID-19.

The chain has TRBV4-2 and TRBJ2-5, with D uncertain. V dropped 0 bases and J dropped 2 bases, with 10 bases sitting between them. The CDR3 sequence is 15 residues long. Germline lookup yields CDR1 LGHNA and CDR2 YNFKEQ. CDR3 coding DNA: TGTGCCAGCAGCCAAGACGATGGCTTACAAGAGACCCAGTACTTC. Protein sequence: CASSQDDGLQETQYF.

The chain uses TRBV21-1 and TRBJ1-5; the table calls TRBD1, which could not be checked here. TRBV21-1 is a recognized pseudogene. The CDR3 loop spans 16 amino acids. In DNA form, the CDR3 reads TGTGCCAGCAGCAGAGAGAGGACAGACAGCAATCAGCCCCAGCATTTT. Protein sequence: CASSRERTDSNQPQHF.

This chain joins TRBV28 and TRBJ2-5; TRBD1 agrees at 9 bases. CDR1 is MDHEN and CDR2 is SYDVKM in the germline V gene. Trimming removed 4 bases from V and 4 bases from J; junction bases left unmatched: 10. The CDR3 is 16 amino acids. The CDR3 spells CASSSPRDRVRETQYF. CDR3 in DNA: TGTGCCAGCAGTTCCCCCCGGGACAGGGTAAGAGAGACCCAGTACTTC.

The V and J genes are TRBV3-1 (or the pseudogene TRBV3-2) and TRBJ2-6, with D perhaps TRBD1 (5 bases). V was shortened by 1 base and J by 0 bases, with 7 bases between the two germline ends. CDR1 LGHDT and CDR2 YNNKEL come from the germline V gene (reference sequence). This CDR3 region has 16 residues. CDR3 sequence: CASSQGQSSGANVLTF. DNA of the CDR3: TGTGCCAGCAGCCAAGGACAGAGCTCTGGGGCCAACGTCCTGACTTTC.

The chain recombines TRBV12-5 with TRBJ2-1; 8 nucleotides match TRBD1. The J segment lost 8 bases and the V segment lost 5 bases, leaving 8 bases of the junction unmatched. The CDR3 contains 14 residues. The V gene's germline CDR1 is LGHNT and CDR2 FRNRAP. In nucleotides, the CDR3 is TGTGCTAGTGGTCCAGGACAGGGATTCGATGAGCAGTTCTTC. Its protein is CASGPGQGFDEQFF.

The chain couples TRBV29-1 to TRBJ2-7; 15 nucleotides agree with TRBD2. The CDR3 length is 15 residues. Per germline, CDR1 SQVTM and CDR2 ANQGSEA. Trimming cost V 1 base and J 2 bases; bases outside gene matches: 0. CDR3 loop: CSVEGTSGGAYEQYF. DNA for the CDR3: TGCAGCGTTGAAGGGACTAGCGGGGGGGCCTACGAGCAGTACTTC.

This clone has just a few counts. V and J are TRBV5-6 and TRBJ1-2; TRBD1 is a possible D gene (5 bases). There are 18 residues in the CDR3. V lost 1 base and J lost 6, with 25 bases in between. CDR1 and CDR2 (germline): SGHDT, YYEEEE. The CDR3: CASSLPGRHGIGADGYTF. The CDR3, as DNA: TGTGCCAGCAGCTTGCCCGGAAGACATGGCATTGGGGCGGATGGCTACACCTTC. Looking up the rest from reference TRBV5-6 and TRBJ1-2 gives the full variable domain: DAGVTQSPTHLIKTRGQQVTLRCSPKSGHDTVSWYQQALGQGPQFIFQYYEEEERQRGNFPDRFSGHQFPNYSSELNVNALLLGDSALYLCASSLPGRHGIGADGYTFGSGTRLTVV.

The chain links TRBV20-1 to TRBJ2-5; 7 nucleotides align to TRBD2. Germline CDR1 is DFQATT and CDR2 is SNEGSKA (reference sequence). The CDR3 is 11 amino acids. Trimming at V came to 6 bases and at J to 2 bases, leaving 0 bases not matched to a gene. The CDR3 loop is CSAAGQETQYF. The CDR3 bases are TGCAGTGCAGCGGGACAAGAGACCCAGTACTTC.

This chain connects TRBV5-1 to TRBJ2-5, with D tentatively TRBD1 (5 bases). The CDR3 is 15 amino acids. V gave up 4 bases and J gave up 4 bases, with 17 bases separating them. From germline, CDR1 is SGHRS and CDR2 YFSETQ. The CDR3: CASSPDGEGAETQYF. DNA for the CDR3: TGCGCCAGCAGCCCCGACGGAGAAGGGGCAGAGACCCAGTACTTC. Looking up the rest from reference TRBV5-1 and TRBJ2-5 gives the full variable domain: KAGVTQTPRYLIKTRGQQVTLSCSPISGHRSVSWYQQTPGQGLQFLFEYFSETQRNKGNFPGRFSGRQFSNSRSEMNVSTLELGDSALYLCASSPDGEGAETQYFGPGTRLLVL.

The chain combines TRBV6-4 with TRBJ2-7; perhaps TRBD2 as D (5 bases). This CDR3 is built from 16 residues. V gave up 6 bases and J gave up 0 bases, with 18 bases separating them. Germline CDR1 is MRHNA and CDR2 is SNTAGT. The CDR3 DNA is TGTGCCAGCAGGAACCGGGATCCCGATGGCTCCTACGAGCAGTACTTC. Its protein is CASRNRDPDGSYEQYF.

The rearrangement joins TRBV10-3 to TRBJ1-6, with 8 bases that match TRBD1. V shed 3 bases, J shed 7 bases, and the junction held 2 bases outside the gene matches. Germline V lookup: CDR1 ENHRY, CDR2 SYGVKD. The CDR3 has 14 amino acids. The CDR3 spells CAISDRDRNSPLHF. CDR3 DNA sequence: TGTGCCATCAGTGACCGGGACAGGAATTCACCCCTCCACTTT.

This chain links TRBV24-1 with TRBJ2-7; 8 bases align to TRBD1. CDR1 KGHDR and CDR2 SFDVKD come from the germline V gene. Trimming took 4 bases from V and 7 from J; bases not matched to a gene: 8. The CDR3 has 14 amino acids. CDR3 in amino acids: CATSDTGQGGEQYF. CDR3 in DNA: TGTGCCACCAGTGACACCGGACAGGGCGGGGAGCAGTACTTC.

The chain couples TRBV7-8 to TRBJ1-1, with D unclear. The CDR3 sequence is 15 residues long. The germline CDR1 and CDR2 sequences are SGHVS and FQNEAQ. Trimming took 3 bases from V and 2 from J, leaving 13 bases between them. The CDR3 DNA reads as TGTGCCAGCAGCTTCTCCACGAGAGGAAACACTGAAGCTTTCTTT. Protein sequence: CASSFSTRGNTEAFF.